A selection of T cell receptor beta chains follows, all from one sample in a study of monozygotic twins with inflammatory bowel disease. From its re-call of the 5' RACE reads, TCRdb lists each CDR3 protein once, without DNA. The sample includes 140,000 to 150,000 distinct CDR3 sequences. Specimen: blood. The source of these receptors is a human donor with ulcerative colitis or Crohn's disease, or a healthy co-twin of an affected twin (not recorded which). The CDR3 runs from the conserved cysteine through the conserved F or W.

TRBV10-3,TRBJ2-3,CAIKAGGTDTQYF
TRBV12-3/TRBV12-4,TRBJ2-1,CASSSGLESSYNEQFF
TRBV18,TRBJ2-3,CASSPLQSTDTQYF
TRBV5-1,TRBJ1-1,CASIESGEAFF
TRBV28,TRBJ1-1,CASGPGTAWGTEAFF
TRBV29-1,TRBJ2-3,CSVEPSGAFTDMQYF
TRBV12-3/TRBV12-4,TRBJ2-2,CASSPRGQNTGELFF
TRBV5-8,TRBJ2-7,CASSWTSGRAYEQYF
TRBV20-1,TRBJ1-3,CSASYGNTIYF
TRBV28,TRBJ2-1,CASNPPDGEQFF
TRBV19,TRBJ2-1,CASSTTPRTYNEQFF
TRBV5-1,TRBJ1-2,CASSLDRGRGYGYTF
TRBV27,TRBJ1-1,CASSLSRLGNTEAFF
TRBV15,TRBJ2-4,CATSGGLVVPPNIQYF
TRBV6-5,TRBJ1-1,CASRGLSNTEAFF
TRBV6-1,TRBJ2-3,CASKAGPSMDTQYF
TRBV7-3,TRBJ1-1,CASSLKRMNTEAFF
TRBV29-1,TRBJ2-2,CSVALTGFAGELFF
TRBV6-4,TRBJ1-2,CASSVAISDGGYTF
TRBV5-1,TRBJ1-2,CASSTANYGYTF
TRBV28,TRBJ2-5,CASSPSDRAKTQYF
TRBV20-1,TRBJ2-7,CSARPFKVLYEQYF
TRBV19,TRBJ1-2,CASTLDRGRGGYTF
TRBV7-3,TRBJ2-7,CASSLTPGTYEQYF
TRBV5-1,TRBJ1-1,CASSLGAGNTEAFF
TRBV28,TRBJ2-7,CASKAKPREQYF
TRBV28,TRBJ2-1,CASSFGLAGDSYNEQFF
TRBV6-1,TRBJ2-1,CASSGRVDEQFF
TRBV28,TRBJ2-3,CASSLSGTGGTDTQYF
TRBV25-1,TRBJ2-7,CASSAQGRLAYEQYF
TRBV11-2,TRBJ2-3,CASSPRLAGVPQGDTQYF
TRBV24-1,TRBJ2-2,CATSDPNTGELFF
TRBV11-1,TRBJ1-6,CASSSERNTVPSYNSPLHF
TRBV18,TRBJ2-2,CASSPATTNTGELFF
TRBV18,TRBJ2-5,CASSSGGQGQETQYF